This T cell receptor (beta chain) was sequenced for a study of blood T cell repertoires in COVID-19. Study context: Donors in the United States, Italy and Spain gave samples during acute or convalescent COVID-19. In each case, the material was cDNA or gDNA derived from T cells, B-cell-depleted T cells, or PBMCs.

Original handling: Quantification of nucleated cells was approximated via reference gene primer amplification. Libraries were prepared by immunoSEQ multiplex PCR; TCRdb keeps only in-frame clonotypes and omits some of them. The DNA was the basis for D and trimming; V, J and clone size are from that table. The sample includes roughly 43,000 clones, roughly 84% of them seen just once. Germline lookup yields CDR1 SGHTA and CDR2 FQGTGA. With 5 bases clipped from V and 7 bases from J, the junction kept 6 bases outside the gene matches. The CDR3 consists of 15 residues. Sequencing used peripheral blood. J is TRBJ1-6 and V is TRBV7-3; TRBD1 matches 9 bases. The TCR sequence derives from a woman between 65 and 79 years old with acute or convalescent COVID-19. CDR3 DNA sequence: TGTGCCAGCAGCGAAACCGGGACAGGGAATTCACCCCTCCACTTT. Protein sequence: CASSETGTGNSPLHF. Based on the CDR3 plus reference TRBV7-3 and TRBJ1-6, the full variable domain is GAGVSQTPSNKVTEKGKYVELRCDPISGHTALYWYRQSLGQGPEFLIYFQGTGAADDSGLPNDRFFAVRPEGSVSTLKIQRTERGDSAVYLCASSETGTGNSPLHFGNGTRLTVT.